What follows are 17 T cell receptor beta chains derived from one specimen sequenced in a study of CD8 T cells in Susac syndrome. Random hexamers were used to reverse transcribe an amount of about 0.45 to 1 ug RNA. One entry per CDR3 protein results from TCRdb running MiXCR on the immunoSEQ multiplex PCR reads. The sample includes some 120,000 distinct CDR3 sequences, about 95% of them seen just once. Material: CD4+ T cells from PBMCs. The receptor set was obtained from a human donor in good health.

The chain links TRBV12-3 or TRBV12-4 to TRBJ2-4; TRBD2 is a possible D gene (7 bases). The CDR3 runs 16 residues. V lost 5 bases, J lost 6 bases, and 20 bases lay in between. The DNA for the CDR3 is TGTGCCAGCAGTCCCCGCAACCGGGGGGCAGCAAACATTCAGTACTTC. Its translation: CASSPRNRGAANIQYF.

The chain links TRBV20-1 to TRBJ2-1, with 11 bases identical to TRBD1. Germline loops: CDR1 DFQATT, CDR2 SNEGSKA (reference sequence). The CDR3 extends over 15 amino acids. Germline trimming cut 5 bases from V and 4 bases from J; bases unmatched to any gene: 7. This CDR3 is CSAPKGTGGYNEQFF. CDR3 sequence (DNA): TGCAGTGCTCCGAAAGGGACAGGGGGTTACAATGAGCAGTTCTTC.

The rearrangement joins TRBV10-3 to TRBJ1-1; a weak D match, TRBD1 (5 bases). The CDR3 runs 14 residues. V lost 6 bases and J lost 0, with 11 bases in between. The germline V gene encodes CDR1 ENHRY and CDR2 SYGVKD. The CDR3 DNA reads TGTGCCATCAGCCCAGGACACTTGAACACTGAAGCTTTCTTT. Protein: CAISPGHLNTEAFF.

This sequence joins TRBV7-2 and TRBJ1-1; D is undetermined. Per germline, CDR1 SGHTA and CDR2 FQGNSA. V was trimmed by 1 base and J by 6 bases, leaving 9 bases between them. This CDR3 spans 13 amino acids. The CDR3 DNA sequence: TGTGCCAGCAGCTTAGTGGGGATCGCTGAAGCTTTCTTT. This gives the protein CASSLVGIAEAFF.

The chain combines TRBV5-1 with TRBJ2-7; TRBD1 agrees at 9 bases. CDR3 length: 14 amino acids. Germline CDR1 and CDR2: SGHRS and YFSETQ. Trimming at V came to 0 bases and at J to 6 bases, leaving 4 bases not matched to a gene. CDR3 bases: TGCGCCAGCAGCTTGGCGGGACAGGGTGTCGAGCAGTACTTC. It yields the protein CASSLAGQGVEQYF. Supplemented by reference TRBV5-1 and TRBJ2-7, the full variable domain reads KAGVTQTPRYLIKTRGQQVTLSCSPISGHRSVSWYQQTPGQGLQFLFEYFSETQRNKGNFPGRFSGRQFSNSRSEMNVSTLELGDSALYLCASSLAGQGVEQYFGPGTRLTVT.

This chain uses TRBV6-2 or TRBV6-3 with TRBJ2-7, with a possible D match to TRBD1 (6 bases). V gave up 8 bases and J gave up 7 bases, with 18 bases separating them. In germline, CDR1 is MNHEY, CDR2 SVGEGT. This CDR3 region has 13 residues. For the CDR3, the DNA is TGTGCCAGCCGGAGAGGACAGTCCGGAGAGCAGTACTTC. Translating gives CASRRGQSGEQYF.

The chain recombines TRBV20-1 with TRBJ1-1; 8 bases agree with TRBD1. This CDR3 spans 12 amino acids. V dropped 3 bases and J dropped 10; count of bases not matched to a gene: 7. Germline V gene lookup returns CDR1 DFQATT and CDR2 SNEGSKA (reference sequence). The CDR3 DNA reads as TGCAGTGCTAGGTCGGACAGGGCCCCAGCTTTCTTT. Its translation: CSARSDRAPAFF.

The V and J genes are TRBV5-8 and TRBJ2-5, with TRBD2 identical over 12 bases. The V and J ends lost 4 bases and 5 bases, in that order; junction bases with no gene match: 9. CDR1 is SGHTS and CDR2 is YDEGEE in the germline V gene. The CDR3 totals 16 residues. The DNA for the CDR3 is TGTGCCAGCAGCCAATCCCGGCTAGCGGGAGGGGAGACCCAGTACTTC. This translates into CASSQSRLAGGETQYF.

The chain carries TRBV27 and TRBJ1-1; 7 positions match TRBD1. CDR3 size: 13 residues. J gave up 11 bases and V 2 bases, and 8 bases lay outside the gene matches. CDR1 and CDR2 (germline): MNHEY, SMNVEV (reference sequence). The CDR3 DNA reads as TGTGCCAGCAGTTTAATCGACAGGGCAGGCGCTTTCTTT. Translated: CASSLIDRAGAFF.

The CDR3 protein is CATSRPTSSYEQYF. The CDR3 DNA reads as TGTGCCACCAGCAGGCCGACTAGCTCCTACGAGCAGTACTTC. The genes are TRBV15 and TRBJ2-7; a possible D gene is TRBD2 (6 bases). With 3 bases removed from V and 0 bases from J, the gap between germline ends came to 9 bases. Looked up from germline, CDR1 is LNHNV and CDR2 is YYDKDF (reference sequence). The CDR3 has 14 amino acids. Together with reference TRBV15 and TRBJ2-7, the CDR3 gives the full variable domain: DAMVIQNPRYQVTQFGKPVTLSCSQTLNHNVMYWYQQKSSQAPKLLFHYYDKDFNNEADTPDNFQSRRPNTSFCFLDIRSPGLGDTAMYLCATSRPTSSYEQYFGPGTRLTVT.

This chain connects TRBV12-3 or TRBV12-4 to TRBJ1-5; 7 bases match TRBD1. The CDR3 runs 14 residues. V lost 4 bases to trimming and J lost 4 bases; unmatched junction nucleotides: 4. The CDR3 DNA reads TGTGCCAGCAGTTCCTCACAGGGGAATCAGCCCCAGCATTTT. The encoded protein is CASSSSQGNQPQHF.

The chain links TRBV10-3 to TRBJ2-2; D is perhaps TRBD1 or TRBD2 (5 bases each). From germline, CDR1 is ENHRY and CDR2 SYGVKD. The V gene lost 9 bases and the J gene lost 3 bases, with 14 bases spanning the gap. The CDR3 has 14 residues. The CDR3 nucleotides are TGTGCCATTCCAAAACGGGGCGACACCGGGGAGCTGTTTTTT. It is translated as CAIPKRGDTGELFF.

This chain links TRBV7-9 with TRBJ2-7; a possible D gene is TRBD2 (6 bases). Germline loops: CDR1 SEHNR, CDR2 FQNEAQ (reference sequence). V dropped 2 bases and J dropped 6 bases, with 14 bases sitting between them. The CDR3 length is 14 residues. The CDR3 spells CASSLTGVRREQYF. The CDR3 bases are TGTGCCAGCAGCTTAACGGGGGTGAGGCGCGAGCAGTACTTC.

The chain is built from TRBV4-1 and TRBJ2-3; 8 bases align to TRBD2. The germline gives CDR1 MGHRA, CDR2 YSYEKL. With 5 bases clipped from V and 0 bases from J, the junction kept 7 bases outside the gene matches. The CDR3 contains 16 residues. CDR3 amino acids: CASSVRAGESTDTQYF. The CDR3 DNA is TGCGCCAGCAGCGTACGAGCGGGAGAGAGCACAGATACGCAGTATTTT.

This sequence joins TRBV3-1 and TRBJ2-2; D might be TRBD1 (5 bases). Germline CDR1 is LGHDT and CDR2 is YNNKEL (reference sequence). The V end lost 2 bases, the J end lost 4 bases, and 17 bases lay between the germline ends. CDR3 length: 17 amino acids. The CDR3 DNA is TGTGCCAGCAGCCAATTTGGGGCGGCCGTGGGCACCGGGGAGCTGTTTTTT. Translation gives CASSQFGAAVGTGELFF. The entire variable domain, with the rest obtained from reference TRBV3-1 and TRBJ2-2, is as follows: DTAVSQTPKYLVTQMGNDKSIKCEQNLGHDTMYWYKQDSKKFLKIMFSYNNKELIINETVPNRFSPKSPDKAHLNLHINSLELGDSAVYFCASSQFGAAVGTGELFFGEGSRLTVL.

The DNA of the CDR3 is TGTGCCAGCTTGTCCGGGACAGGTAAACACGAGCAGTACTTC. This gives the protein CASLSGTGKHEQYF. The V gene is TRBV2, the J gene TRBJ2-7; 8 nucleotides align to TRBD1. The germline V gene has CDR1 SNHLY and CDR2 FYNNEI. With 8 bases clipped from V and 5 bases from J, the junction kept 11 bases outside the gene matches. There are 14 residues in the CDR3.

In nucleotides, the CDR3 is TGTGCCAGCAGGCCCACGGGAAGTCGGTACAATGAGCAGTTCTTC. Its protein is CASRPTGSRYNEQFF. V usage is TRBV14 and J usage is TRBJ2-1, with a weak D call TRBD2 (5 bases). CDR1 and CDR2 from the germline V gene are SGHDN and FVKESK. The CDR3 length is 15 residues. The V end was cut by 6 bases, the J end by 4 bases, with 16 bases between.